The sequence of this TCR beta chain was determined in a study of shared clonotypes between healthy human individuals. General study points: Rarefaction demonstrated incomplete sorted-subset sequencing despite large depth. Of the naive CD4 clonotypes, about 5% were shared across a handful of donors.

Clones were read by immunoSEQ multiplex PCR, and TCRdb kept only the in-frame ones, dropping some. The sample has around 1 million clones; over 60% are singletons. The study drew all its donors from Caucasian adults living in Nashville, Tennessee. On this clone: Its antigen is still unknown. Different DNA sequences within this sample yield the same CDR3.

The TCR originated in a man younger than 35 in good health. Sequencing input: memory CD4+ T cells sorted from blood. Subset noted: CD45RA-negative fraction.

The CDR3 bases are TGTGCCAGCAGCTTAGTTTCGGGGTACGAGCAGTACTTC. This gives the protein CASSLVSGYEQYF. V is TRBV7-8 and J is TRBJ2-7, with a possible D match to TRBD2 (5 bases). Germline loops: CDR1 SGHVS, CDR2 FQNEAQ. Trimming left V 1 base short and J 4 bases short, with 8 bases between. The CDR3 is 13 residues long.